This paragraph reports one T cell receptor beta chain. Antigen: not known. This record comes from a study of brain metastases from non-small cell lung cancer. Findings and caveats of the study: Compared with their matched primary tumors, roughly two thirds of brain metastases showed expanded T-cell clones. T-cell infiltration was lower in brain metastases than primaries (P < 0.001). TCR repertoires overlapped largely between brain metastases and matched primaries.

The method was immunoSEQ multiplex PCR; TCRdb's version includes in-frame clones alone and lacks a portion of them. Of 1,200 or so clones listed, around four fifths are singletons. V lost 1 base and J lost 4; bases outside the gene matches: 4. CDR1 SSHAT and CDR2 FNYEAQ come from the germline V gene (reference sequence). The CDR3 contains 16 residues. The sample was tissue from a brain metastasis. This TCR was sampled from a donor aged 40 or over with non-small cell lung cancer. The chain uses TRBV7-7 and TRBJ2-5; 12 bases are shared with TRBD1. This CDR3 is CASSLDGTGGGETQYF. The CDR3 DNA sequence: TGTGCCAGCAGCTTAGATGGGACAGGGGGCGGAGAGACCCAGTACTTC.